The 3 T cell receptor beta chains listed next were all sequenced from one sample in a study of cytomegalovirus exposure and HLA in healthy donors. The repertoire was sequenced with immunoSEQ multiplex PCR; TCRdb's copy has only in-frame clones and lacks some. The sample has 95,000 to 150,000 clones; around 90% are singletons. Sequencing used PBMCs. These TCRs come from a young woman in good health and CMV-seronegative.

The V call is TRBV29-1, the J call TRBJ2-7, with 9 positions matching TRBD2. V lost 3 bases and J lost 5; bases outside the gene matches: 11. This CDR3 comprises 15 residues. The germline V gene has CDR1 SQVTM and CDR2 ANQGSEA. CDR3 nucleotide sequence: TGCAGCGTTGAGTCTAGCGGGAATCTGTGGAACGAGCAGTACTTC. Protein product: CSVESSGNLWNEQYF.

J is TRBJ2-2 and V is TRBV21-1; TRBD2 was called by the table and not checked on the DNA. TRBV21-1 is flagged as a pseudogene. The CDR3 spans 14 residues. CDR3 residues: CASSLLPNTGELFF. In nucleotides, the CDR3 is TGTGCCAGCAGTCTACTCCCAAACACCGGGGAGCTGTTTTTT.

The genes are TRBV30 and TRBJ1-4, with 7 positions matching TRBD1. This CDR3 has 16 amino acids. Trimming took 0 bases from V and 5 from J; bases not matched to a gene: 9. The germline V gene encodes CDR1 GTSNPN and CDR2 SVGIG (reference sequence). The CDR3 nucleotides read TGTGCCTGGAGTGTGGGACCGACCAGGGGGAATGAAAAACTGTTTTTT. Translation gives CAWSVGPTRGNEKLFF.